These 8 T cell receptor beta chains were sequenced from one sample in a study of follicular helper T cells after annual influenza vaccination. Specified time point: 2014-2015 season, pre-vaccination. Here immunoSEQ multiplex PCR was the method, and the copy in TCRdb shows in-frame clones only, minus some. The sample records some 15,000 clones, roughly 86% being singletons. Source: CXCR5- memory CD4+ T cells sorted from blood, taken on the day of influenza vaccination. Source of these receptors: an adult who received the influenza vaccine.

The CDR3 DNA follows: TGTGCCAGCAGCTTGGCCGTGGCAGGTTCTTCACCCCTCCACTTT. Residues: CASSLAVAGSSPLHF. The chain carries TRBV5-6 and TRBJ1-6; D call uncertain. The CDR3 runs 15 residues. Germline CDR1 and CDR2: SGHDT and YYEEEE. V shed 0 bases and J shed 9 bases, with 13 bases lying between them.

CDR3 region: CASSPRTGFLLNSDGAEKLFF. The DNA for the CDR3 is TGCGCCAGCAGCCCAAGGACAGGGTTTCTTTTAAATTCGGATGGGGCTGAAAAACTGTTTTTT. V usage is TRBV5-1 and J usage is TRBJ1-4; the match to TRBD1 covers 8 bases. Germline loops: CDR1 SGHRS, CDR2 YFSETQ. The CDR3 contains 21 residues. The ends lost 4 bases at V and 7 bases at J; junction bases unmatched: 27.

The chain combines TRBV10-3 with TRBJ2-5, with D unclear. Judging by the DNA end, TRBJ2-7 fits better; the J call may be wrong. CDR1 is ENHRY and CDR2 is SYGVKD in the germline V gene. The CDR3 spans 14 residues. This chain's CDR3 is CAISKGGKAYEQYF. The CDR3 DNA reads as TGTGCCATCAGCAAGGGCGGCAAAGCCTACGAGCAGTACTTC.

The CDR3 protein is CASSAWKRGRTDTQYF. The CDR3 DNA is TGTGCCAGCAGCGCATGGAAAAGGGGTCGCACAGATACGCAGTATTTT. The V gene is TRBV7-9, the J gene TRBJ2-3; a weak D match, TRBD1 (5 bases). The CDR3 has 16 amino acids. Germline CDR1 and CDR2: SEHNR and FQNEAQ (reference sequence). Trimming removed 5 bases at V and 1 base at J, with 16 bases between.

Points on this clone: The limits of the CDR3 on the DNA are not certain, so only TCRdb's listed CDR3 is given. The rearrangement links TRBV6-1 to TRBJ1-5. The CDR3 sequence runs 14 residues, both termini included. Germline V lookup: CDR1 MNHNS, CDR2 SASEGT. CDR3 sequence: CASSEVRGRQPQHF.

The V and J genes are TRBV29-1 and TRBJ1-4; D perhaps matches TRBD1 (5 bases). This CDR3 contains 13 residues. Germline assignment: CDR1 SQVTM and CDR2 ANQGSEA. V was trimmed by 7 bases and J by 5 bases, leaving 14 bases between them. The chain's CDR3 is CSATGTFNEKLFF. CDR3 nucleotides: TGCAGCGCCACCGGGACCTTCAATGAAAAACTGTTTTTT.

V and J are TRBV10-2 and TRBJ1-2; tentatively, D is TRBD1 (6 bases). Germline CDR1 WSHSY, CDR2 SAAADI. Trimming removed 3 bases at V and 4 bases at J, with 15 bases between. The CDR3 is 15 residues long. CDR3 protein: CASSERWGRSYGYTF. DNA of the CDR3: TGCGCCAGCAGTGAACGATGGGGGCGGTCCTATGGCTACACCTTC.

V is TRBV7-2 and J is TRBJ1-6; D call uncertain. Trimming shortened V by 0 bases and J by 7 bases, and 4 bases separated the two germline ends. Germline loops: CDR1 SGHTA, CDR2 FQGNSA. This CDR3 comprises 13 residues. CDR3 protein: CASSLAWNSPLHF. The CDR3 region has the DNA TGTGCCAGCAGCTTAGCCTGGAATTCACCCCTCCACTTT. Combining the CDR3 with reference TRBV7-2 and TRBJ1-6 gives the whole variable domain GAGVSQSPSNKVTEKGKDVELRCDPISGHTALYWYRQSLGQGLEFLIYFQGNSAPDKSGLPSDRFSAERTGGSVSTLTIQRTQQEDSAVYLCASSLAWNSPLHFGNGTRLTVT.